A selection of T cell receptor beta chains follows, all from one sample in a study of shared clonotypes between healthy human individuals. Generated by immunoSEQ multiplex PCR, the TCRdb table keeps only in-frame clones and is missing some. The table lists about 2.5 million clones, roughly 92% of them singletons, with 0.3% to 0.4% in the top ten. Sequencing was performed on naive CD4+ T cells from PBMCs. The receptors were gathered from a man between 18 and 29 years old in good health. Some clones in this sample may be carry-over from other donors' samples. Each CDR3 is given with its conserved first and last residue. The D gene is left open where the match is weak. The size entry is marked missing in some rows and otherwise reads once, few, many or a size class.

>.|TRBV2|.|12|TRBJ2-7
TGTGCCAGCAGTGGACGGTTCTACGAGCAGTACTTC
CASSGRFYEQYF
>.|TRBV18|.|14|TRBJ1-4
TGTGCCAGCTCACCAAGTGCAACTAATGAAAAACTGTTTTTT
CASSPSATNEKLFF
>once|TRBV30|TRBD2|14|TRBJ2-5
TGTGCCTGGAGACTAGCGGGAGGCCGGGAGACCCAGTACTTC
CAWRLAGGRETQYF
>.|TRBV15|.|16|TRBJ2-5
TGTGCCACCAGCCGCCGTGCCGTGCACAACCAAGAGACCCAGTACTTC
CATSRRAVHNQETQYF
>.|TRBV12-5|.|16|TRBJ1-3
TGTGCTAGTGGTCCACCCCGGGCCTGCTCTGGAAACACCATATATTTT
CASGPPRACSGNTIYF
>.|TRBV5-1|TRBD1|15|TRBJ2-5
TGCGCCAGCAGCCTCTTTGACAGGGACCAAGAGACCCAGTACTTC
CASSLFDRDQETQYF
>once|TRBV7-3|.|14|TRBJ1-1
TGTGCCAGCAGCTTAACCGGCCAGGGGCCCGAAGCTTTCTTT
CASSLTGQGPEAFF
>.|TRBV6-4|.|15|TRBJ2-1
TGTGCCAGCAGCCCCCGAGGGTTCCCCTACAATGAGCAGTTCTTC
CASSPRGFPYNEQFF
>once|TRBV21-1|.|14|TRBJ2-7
TGTGCCAGCGTTGGACAGGAATACCCCTACGAGCAGTACTTC
CASVGQEYPYEQYF
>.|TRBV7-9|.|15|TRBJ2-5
TGTGCCAGCACCCTTATCCCCCACGCCCAAGAGACCCAGTACTTC
CASTLIPHAQETQYF
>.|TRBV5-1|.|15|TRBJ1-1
TGCGCCAGCAGCCAGCTGGACAGTTTGAACACTGAAGCTTTCTTT
CASSQLDSLNTEAFF
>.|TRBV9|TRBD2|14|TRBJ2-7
TGTGCCAGCAGCGTAGAAGCGGGAGCTTACGAGCAGTACTTC
CASSVEAGAYEQYF
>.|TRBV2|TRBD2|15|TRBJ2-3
TGTGCCAGCAAGGCCCTAGCGGGAGGATTAGATACGCAGTATTTT
CASKALAGGLDTQYF
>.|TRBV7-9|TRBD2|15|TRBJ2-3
TGTGCCAGCGGGGGACTAGCGGGCCGAACAGATACGCAGTATTTT
CASGGLAGRTDTQYF
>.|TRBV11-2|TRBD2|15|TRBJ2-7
TGTGCCAGCAGTTCCCAGACTAGCGGGAACTACGAGCAGTACTTC
CASSSQTSGNYEQYF
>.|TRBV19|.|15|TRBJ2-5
TGTGCCAGTAGCAGAATCGGCGGGTTACGGGAGACCCAGTACTTC
CASSRIGGLRETQYF
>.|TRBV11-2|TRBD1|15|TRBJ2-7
TGTGCCAGCAGCTTGAAACAGGGGAACTCCTACGAGCAGTACTTC
CASSLKQGNSYEQYF
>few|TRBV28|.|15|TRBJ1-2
TGTGCCAGCAGCCGGGGGCCGCCTTCTAACTATGGCTACACCTTC
CASSRGPPSNYGYTF
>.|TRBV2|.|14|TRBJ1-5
TGTGCCAGCAGTTACCGGGCTCAGGGACAGCCCCAGCATTTT
CASSYRAQGQPQHF
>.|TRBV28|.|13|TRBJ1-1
TGTGCCAGCCGATTGGACGGGAACACTGAAGCTTTCTTT
CASRLDGNTEAFF
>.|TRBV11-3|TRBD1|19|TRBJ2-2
TGTGCCAGCAGCTTATGGCCCGGGACAGGGGGCCGGGGCACCGGGGAGCTGTTTTTT
CASSLWPGTGGRGTGELFF
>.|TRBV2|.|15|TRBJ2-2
TGTGCCAGCAGTTTCGCCGGGACGCGGACCGGGGAGCTGTTTTTT
CASSFAGTRTGELFF
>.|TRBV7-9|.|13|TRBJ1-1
TGTGCCAGCAGCTCGACAGCCGTACTAGGAGCTTTCTTT
CASSSTAVLGAFF
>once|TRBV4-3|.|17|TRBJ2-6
TGCGCCAGCAGCCCGGCCCCGGCAGACCTTAAAGTAGGCGTCCTGACTTTC
CASSPAPADLKVGVLTF
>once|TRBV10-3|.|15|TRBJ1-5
TGTGCCATCAGTGATAGTCAGACAAGAAATCAGCCCCAGCATTTT
CAISDSQTRNQPQHF
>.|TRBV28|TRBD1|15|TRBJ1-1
TGTGCCAGCCCCCCCCCGACAGGGGGCTCCCTCGAAGCTTTCTTT
CASPPPTGGSLEAFF
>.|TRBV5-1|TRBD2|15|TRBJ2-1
TGCGCCAGCAGCTTGGAGAGACTAGCGTCGGATGAGCAGTTCTTC
CASSLERLASDEQFF
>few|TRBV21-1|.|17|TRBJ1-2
TGTGCCAGCAGCCCCCCGCGCAGGGGGCGCTTGGACTATGGCTACACCTTC
CASSPPRRGRLDYGYTF
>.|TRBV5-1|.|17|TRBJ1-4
TGCGCCAGCAGCTCCTTCACGGGGGGCTCACCTAATGAAAAACTGTTTTTT
CASSSFTGGSPNEKLFF
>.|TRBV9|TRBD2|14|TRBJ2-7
TGTGCCAGCAGCCCGAGCGGGAGCCACTACGAGCAGTACTTC
CASSPSGSHYEQYF
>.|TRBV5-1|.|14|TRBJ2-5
TGCGCCAGCAGCTTTGAACCTCAGCAAGAGACCCAGTACTTC
CASSFEPQQETQYF
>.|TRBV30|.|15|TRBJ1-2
TGTGCCTGGATGGGGCATCGGGAGCCCGACTATGGCTACACCTTC
CAWMGHREPDYGYTF
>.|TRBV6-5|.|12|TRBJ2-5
TGTGCCAGCAGTTCGGAGGGGGAGACCCAGTACTTC
CASSSEGETQYF
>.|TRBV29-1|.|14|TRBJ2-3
TGCAGCGTTGACTACGGGAATCCCACAGATACGCAGTATTTT
CSVDYGNPTDTQYF
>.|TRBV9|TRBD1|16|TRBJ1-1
TGTGCCAGCAGTCGTTTACAGGGGCTGACGGACACTGAAGCTTTCTTT
CASSRLQGLTDTEAFF
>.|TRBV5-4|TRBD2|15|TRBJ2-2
TGTGCCAGCAGCTTGGTAGGGGCTAGCGGGATGGAGCTGTTTTTT
CASSLVGASGMELFF
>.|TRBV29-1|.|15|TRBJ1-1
TGCAGCGTTGGTTCTAACTATAACAGGGCCACTGAAGCTTTCTTT
CSVGSNYNRATEAFF
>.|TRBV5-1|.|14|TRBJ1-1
TGCGCCAGCAGCCTAGCAACCTGGGACACTGAAGCTTTCTTT
CASSLATWDTEAFF
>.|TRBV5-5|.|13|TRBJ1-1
TGTGCCAGCAGCTTACCTGGGGCCACTGAAGCTTTCTTT
CASSLPGATEAFF
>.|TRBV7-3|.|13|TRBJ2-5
TGTGCCAGCAGCTCCGGGATGTCAGAGACCCAGTACTTC
CASSSGMSETQYF
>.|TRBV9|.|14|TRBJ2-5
TGTGCCAGCAGCGGTCCGGAGGGCCAGTGGACCCAGTACTTC
CASSGPEGQWTQYF
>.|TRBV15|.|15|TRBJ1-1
TGTGCCACCAGCAGAGATAAATGGGGAAGAGCTGAAGCTTTCTTT
CATSRDKWGRAEAFF
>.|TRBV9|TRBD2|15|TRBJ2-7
TGTGCCAGCAGCGTTGGACTAGCGGGAGTTAACGAGCAGTACTTC
CASSVGLAGVNEQYF
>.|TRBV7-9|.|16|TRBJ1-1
TGTGCCAGCAGGCGGGGATCGAGGGCCGGGAACACTGAAGCTTTCTTT
CASRRGSRAGNTEAFF
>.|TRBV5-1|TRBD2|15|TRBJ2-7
TGCGCCAGCAGCTCTATAGCGGGAGACTCGAGCGAGCAGTACTTC
CASSSIAGDSSEQYF
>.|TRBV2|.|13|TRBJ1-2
TGTGCCAGCAAAGCTGAGGGAAGTAGGGGCTACACCTTC
CASKAEGSRGYTF
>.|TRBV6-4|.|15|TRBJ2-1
TGTGCCAGCAGTGACGGGGCAGTGTCTAGGGATGAGCAGTTCTTC
CASSDGAVSRDEQFF
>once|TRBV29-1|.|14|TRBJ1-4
TGCAGCGTCGCAGACCGAGCAACTAATGAAAAACTGTTTTTT
CSVADRATNEKLFF
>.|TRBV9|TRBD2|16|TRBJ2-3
TGTGCCAGCAGCGCTAAACTAGCGGGAGGGCCAGATACGCAGTATTTT
CASSAKLAGGPDTQYF
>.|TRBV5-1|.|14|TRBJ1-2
TGCGCCAGCAGCTCTCGGGGTGGGGGTTATGGCTACACCTTC
CASSSRGGGYGYTF
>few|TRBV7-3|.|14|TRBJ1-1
TGTGCCAGCAGCCTATTCAGGGTGAACACTGAAGCTTTCTTT
CASSLFRVNTEAFF